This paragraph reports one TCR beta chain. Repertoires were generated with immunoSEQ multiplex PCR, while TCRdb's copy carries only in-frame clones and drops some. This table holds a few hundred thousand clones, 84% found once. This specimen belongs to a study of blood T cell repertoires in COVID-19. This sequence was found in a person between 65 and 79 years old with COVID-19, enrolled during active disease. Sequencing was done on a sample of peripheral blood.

CDR3 protein: CASSQDLAADTQYF. The CDR3 nucleotides are TGTGCCAGCAGCCAAGACCTAGCGGCAGATACGCAGTATTTT. The chain employs TRBV7-2 and TRBJ2-3; 7 nucleotides agree with TRBD2. Per germline, CDR1 SGHTA and CDR2 FQGNSA. There are 14 residues in the CDR3. V was pared by 5 bases and J by 4 bases, with 6 bases of the junction left unmatched.